Following are 5 T cell receptor beta chains from one sample sequenced in a study of response to subunit inactivated influenza vaccine. TCRdb analysed the RT-PCR reads with MiXCR anew, one entry per CDR3 protein. The table lists about 800,000 distinct CDR3 sequences, 21% of them singletons. Sample: PBMCs from blood, taken around 5 days after vaccination. The source is a man aged 45-65 years who received an inactivated influenza vaccine.

This sequence joins TRBV12-3 or TRBV12-4 and TRBJ2-7; a weak D match, TRBD1 (6 bases). Between the trimmed V and J ends, which lost 4 bases and 4 bases, there was a span of 11 bases. The CDR3 has 13 residues. CDR3 DNA sequence: TGTGCCAGCAGTTACAGGGAGCTATACGAGCAGTACTTC. It encodes CASSYRELYEQYF.

This clonotype was recorded many times. This chain uses TRBV12-3 or TRBV12-4 with TRBJ1-1, with D tentatively TRBD1 (6 bases). V was shortened by 5 bases and J by 1 base, with 11 bases between the two germline ends. The CDR3 contains 14 residues. CDR3 DNA: TGTGCCAGCAGTCCGGGACACGCGAACACTGAAGCTTTCTTT. This encodes CASSPGHANTEAFF.

In this sample, this clonotype turned up a few times. The chain is built from TRBV20-1 and TRBJ2-7; TRBD1 agrees at 7 bases. The CDR3 spans 15 residues. V shed 2 bases, J shed 2 bases, and the junction held 9 bases outside the gene matches. Germline CDR1 reads DFQATT; CDR2 reads SNEGSKA (reference sequence). CDR3 region: CSARPFGTAPYEQYF. CDR3 coding DNA: TGCAGTGCTAGACCCTTCGGGACAGCCCCCTACGAGCAGTACTTC.

This clonotype turned up a few times. The J gene is TRBJ2-3, the V gene TRBV20-1; D not resolved. Germline-derived CDR1 and CDR2 are DFQATT and SNEGSKA (reference sequence). The CDR3 loop spans 14 amino acids. Trimming took 3 bases from V and 0 from J, leaving 10 bases between them. The CDR3 region is CSASTSTSTDTQYF. DNA of the CDR3: TGCAGTGCTAGCACCAGTACTAGCACAGATACGCAGTATTTT.

This clonotype was seen only a few times. J is TRBJ2-1 and V is TRBV5-6; perhaps D is TRBD1 or TRBD2 (5 bases each). In germline, CDR1 is SGHDT, CDR2 YYEEEE. Trimming took 4 bases from V and 7 from J, leaving 12 bases between them. There are 13 residues in the CDR3. For the CDR3, the DNA is TGTGCCAGCAGCGGGACGACAGTAAATGAGCAGTTCTTC. Translated: CASSGTTVNEQFF. Full variable domain (outside the CDR3, taken from reference TRBV5-6 and TRBJ2-1): DAGVTQSPTHLIKTRGQQVTLRCSPKSGHDTVSWYQQALGQGPQFIFQYYEEEERQRGNFPDRFSGHQFPNYSSELNVNALLLGDSALYLCASSGTTVNEQFFGPGTRLTVL.